This TCR beta chain was found in a study of blood T cell repertoires in COVID-19. V was pared by 2 bases and J by 7 bases, with 8 bases of the junction left unmatched. The CDR3 loop spans 16 amino acids. Cohort 3 donors were reported recovered after two negative PCRs, clearance, or symptom resolution. Clones were sequenced by immunoSEQ multiplex PCR, and TCRdb holds only the in-frame ones, with some missing. The sample yields about 300,000 clones, 85% to 90% seen once. The chain links TRBV6-7 to TRBJ1-4; 9 nucleotides line up with TRBD1. TRBV6-7 is known as an ORF, though its function is uncertain. The specimen sequenced was PBMCs or T cells enriched from blood (not recorded which). The TCR originated in a man in his thirties or forties who had recovered from COVID-19. The CDR3 DNA follows: TGTGCCAGCAGTTACCTGTGGGACAGGGTGGTTGAAAAACTGTTTTTT. Residues: CASSYLWDRVVEKLFF.